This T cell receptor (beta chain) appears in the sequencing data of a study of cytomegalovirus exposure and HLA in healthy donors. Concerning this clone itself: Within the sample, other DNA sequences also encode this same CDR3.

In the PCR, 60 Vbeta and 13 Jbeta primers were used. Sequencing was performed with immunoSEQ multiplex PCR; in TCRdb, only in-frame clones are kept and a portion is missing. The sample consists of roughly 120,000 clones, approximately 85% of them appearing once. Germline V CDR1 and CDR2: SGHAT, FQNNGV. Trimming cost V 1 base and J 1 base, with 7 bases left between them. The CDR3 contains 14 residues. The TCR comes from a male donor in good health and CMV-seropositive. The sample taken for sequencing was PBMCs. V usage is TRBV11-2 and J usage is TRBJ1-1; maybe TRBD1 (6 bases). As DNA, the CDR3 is TGTGCCAGCAGCTTAGTAGGGGGGAACACTGAAGCTTTCTTT. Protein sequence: CASSLVGGNTEAFF.